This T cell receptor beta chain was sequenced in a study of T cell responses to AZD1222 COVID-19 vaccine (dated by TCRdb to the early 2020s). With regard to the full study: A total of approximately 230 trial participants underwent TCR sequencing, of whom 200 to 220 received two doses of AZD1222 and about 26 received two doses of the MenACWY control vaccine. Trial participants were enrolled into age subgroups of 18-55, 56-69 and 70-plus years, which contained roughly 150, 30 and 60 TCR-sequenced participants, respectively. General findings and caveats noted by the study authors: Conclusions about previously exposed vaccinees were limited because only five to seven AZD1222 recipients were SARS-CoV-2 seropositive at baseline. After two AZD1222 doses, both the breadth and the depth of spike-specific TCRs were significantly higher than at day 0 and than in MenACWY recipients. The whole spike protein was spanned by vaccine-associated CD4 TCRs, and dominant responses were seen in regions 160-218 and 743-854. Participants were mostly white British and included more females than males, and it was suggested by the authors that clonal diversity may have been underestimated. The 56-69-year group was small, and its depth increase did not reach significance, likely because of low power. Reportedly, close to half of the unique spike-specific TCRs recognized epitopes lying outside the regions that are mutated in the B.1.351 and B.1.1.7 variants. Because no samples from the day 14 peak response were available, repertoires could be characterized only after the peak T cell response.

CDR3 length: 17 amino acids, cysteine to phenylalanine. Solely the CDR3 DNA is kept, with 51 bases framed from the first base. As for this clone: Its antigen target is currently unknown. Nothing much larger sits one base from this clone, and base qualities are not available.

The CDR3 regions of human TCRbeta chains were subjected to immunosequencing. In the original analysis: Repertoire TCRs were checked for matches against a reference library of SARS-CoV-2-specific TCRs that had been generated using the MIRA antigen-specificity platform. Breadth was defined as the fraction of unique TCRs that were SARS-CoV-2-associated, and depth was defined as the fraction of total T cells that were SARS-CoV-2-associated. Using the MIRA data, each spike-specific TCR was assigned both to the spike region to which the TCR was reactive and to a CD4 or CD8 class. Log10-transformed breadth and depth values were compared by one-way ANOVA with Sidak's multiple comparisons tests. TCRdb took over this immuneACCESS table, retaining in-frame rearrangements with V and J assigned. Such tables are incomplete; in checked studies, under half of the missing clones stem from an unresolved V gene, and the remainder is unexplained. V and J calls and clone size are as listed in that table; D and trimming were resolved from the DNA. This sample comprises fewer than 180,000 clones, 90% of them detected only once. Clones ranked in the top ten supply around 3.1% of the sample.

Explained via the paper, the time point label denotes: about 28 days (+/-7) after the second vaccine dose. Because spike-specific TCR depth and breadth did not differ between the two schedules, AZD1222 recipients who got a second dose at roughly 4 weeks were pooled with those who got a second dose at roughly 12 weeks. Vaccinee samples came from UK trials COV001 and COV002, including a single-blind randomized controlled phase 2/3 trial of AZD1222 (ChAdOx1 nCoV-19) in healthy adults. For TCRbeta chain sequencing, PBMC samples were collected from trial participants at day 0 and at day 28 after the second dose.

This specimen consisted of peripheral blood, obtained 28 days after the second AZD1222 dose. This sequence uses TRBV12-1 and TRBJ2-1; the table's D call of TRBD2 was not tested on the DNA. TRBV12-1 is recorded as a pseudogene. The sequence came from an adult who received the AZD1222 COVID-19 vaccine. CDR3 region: CASSFLVTSGTYNEQFF. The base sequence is TGTGCCAGCAGCTTTTTGGTGACTAGCGGGACCTACAATGAGCAGTTCTTC.